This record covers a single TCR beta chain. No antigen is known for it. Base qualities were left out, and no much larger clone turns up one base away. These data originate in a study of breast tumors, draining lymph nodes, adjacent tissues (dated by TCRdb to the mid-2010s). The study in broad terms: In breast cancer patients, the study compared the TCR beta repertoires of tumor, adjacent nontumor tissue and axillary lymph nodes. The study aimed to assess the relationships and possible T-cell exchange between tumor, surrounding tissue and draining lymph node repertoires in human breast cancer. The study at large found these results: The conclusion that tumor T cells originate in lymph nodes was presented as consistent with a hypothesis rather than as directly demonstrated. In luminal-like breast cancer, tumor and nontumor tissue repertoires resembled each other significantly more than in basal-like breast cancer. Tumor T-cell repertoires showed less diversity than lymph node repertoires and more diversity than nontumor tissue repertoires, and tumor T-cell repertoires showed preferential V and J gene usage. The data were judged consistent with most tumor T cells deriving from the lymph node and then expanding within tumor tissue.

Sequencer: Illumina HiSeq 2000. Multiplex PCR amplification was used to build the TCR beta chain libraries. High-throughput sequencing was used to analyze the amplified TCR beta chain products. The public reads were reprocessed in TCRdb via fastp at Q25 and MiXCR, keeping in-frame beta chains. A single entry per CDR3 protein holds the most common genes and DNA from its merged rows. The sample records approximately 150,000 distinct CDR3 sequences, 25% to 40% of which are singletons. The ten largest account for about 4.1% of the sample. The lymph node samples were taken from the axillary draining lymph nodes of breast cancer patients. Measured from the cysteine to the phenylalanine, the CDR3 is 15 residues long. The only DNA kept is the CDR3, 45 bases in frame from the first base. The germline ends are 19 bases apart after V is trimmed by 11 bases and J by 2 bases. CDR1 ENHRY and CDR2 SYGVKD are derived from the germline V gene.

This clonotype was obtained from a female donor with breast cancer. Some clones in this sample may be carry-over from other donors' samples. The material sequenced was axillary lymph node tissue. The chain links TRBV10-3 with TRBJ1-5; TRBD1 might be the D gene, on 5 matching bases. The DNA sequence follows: TGTGCCTCCCTAGAGGCTGGGGGAGGCAATCAGCCCCAGCATTTT. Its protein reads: CASLEAGGGNQPQHF.